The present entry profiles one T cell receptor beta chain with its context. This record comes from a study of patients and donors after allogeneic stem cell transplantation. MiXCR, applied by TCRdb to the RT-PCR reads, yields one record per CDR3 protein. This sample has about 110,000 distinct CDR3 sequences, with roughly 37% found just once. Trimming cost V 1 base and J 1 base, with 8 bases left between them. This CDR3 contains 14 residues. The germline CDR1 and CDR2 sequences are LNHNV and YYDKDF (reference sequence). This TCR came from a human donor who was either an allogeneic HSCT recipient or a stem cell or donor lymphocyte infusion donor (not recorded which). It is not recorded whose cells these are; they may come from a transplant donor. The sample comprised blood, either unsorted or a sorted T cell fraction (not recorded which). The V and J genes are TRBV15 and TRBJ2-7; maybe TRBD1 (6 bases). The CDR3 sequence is CATSRAGASYEQYF. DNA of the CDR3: TGTGCCACCAGCAGAGCAGGGGCATCCTACGAGCAGTACTTC.